This passage covers 30 T cell receptor beta chains from one sample sequenced in a study of PD-1 blockade in mismatch repair-deficient tumors (dated by TCRdb to about 2017). To prepare the library, the immunoSEQ multiplex PCR assay was applied. Not all clones reach the TCRdb copy of this immuneACCESS table, which keeps in-frame sequences only. Checked studies attribute under half of the gap to unresolved V genes and leave the rest unexplained. For this sample there are more than 50,000 clones; about 91% appear just once. Jointly, the top ten make up approximately 14% of the sample. This specimen was peripheral blood, taken 52 weeks after starting pembrolizumab. The receptors come from an adult with mismatch repair-deficient cancer.

This chain connects TRBV4-3 to TRBJ2-2; 10 bases are shared with TRBD2. The CDR3 runs to 17 residues. The V segment lost 1 base and the J segment 2 bases; nucleotides outside the gene matches: 4. Germline loops: CDR1 LGHNA, CDR2 YSLEER. CDR3 amino acids: CASSQVIAGGNTGELFF. The CDR3 DNA reads as TGCGCCAGCAGCCAAGTCATAGCGGGAGGAAACACCGGGGAGCTGTTTTTT.

A remark on this clone: The limits of the CDR3 on the DNA are not certain, so only TCRdb's listed CDR3 is given. The chain recombines TRBV28 with TRBJ2-2; the tabulated D call, TRBD2, remains unverified against the DNA. The CDR3 spans 17 amino acids, including both terminal residues. Germline V gene data show CDR1 as MDHEN and CDR2 as SYDVKM. CDR3 protein: CASSFLAEGSGTGELFF.

This chain uses TRBV27 with TRBJ2-5; D is possibly TRBD2 (6 bases). CDR1 is MNHEY, CDR2 SMNVEV, per germline (reference sequence). The CDR3 loop spans 14 amino acids. V lost 2 bases and J 7 bases, leaving 14 bases between the germline ends. As DNA, the CDR3 is TGTGCCAGCAGTTTAATCGGGGGTCTTGGGACCCAGTACTTC. It encodes CASSLIGGLGTQYF.

The V and J genes are TRBV30 and TRBJ2-7, with D perhaps TRBD1 or TRBD2 (5 bases each). Germline CDR1 reads GTSNPN; CDR2 reads SVGIG (reference sequence). The ends were cut back, 2 bases at V and 0 bases at J, with 20 bases in the middle. This CDR3 has 17 residues. The CDR3 protein is CAWSPKSGTRSSYEQYF. DNA of the CDR3: TGTGCCTGGAGTCCTAAATCCGGGACCCGCAGCTCCTACGAGCAGTACTTC.

The genes are TRBV11-3 and TRBJ2-1, with D perhaps TRBD1 or TRBD2 (6 bases each). V lost 5 bases, J lost 2 bases, and 19 bases lay in between. Per germline, CDR1 SGHNT and CDR2 YENEEA. There are 17 residues in the CDR3. CDR3 in DNA: TGTGCCAGCAGCCCCTTAAATGGGGGGCTTACCTACAATGAGCAGTTCTTC. It codes for CASSPLNGGLTYNEQFF.

The chain joins TRBV6-5 to TRBJ1-5; D is unresolved. Germline V gives CDR1 MNHEY, CDR2 SVGAGI. V lost 0 bases and J lost 5, with 8 bases in between. The CDR3 has 14 amino acids. Here the CDR3 reads CASSYSQADQPQHF. The CDR3 nucleotides are TGTGCCAGCAGTTACTCCCAGGCAGATCAGCCCCAGCATTTT.

Comment on this clone: At one end, the junction sequence differs from germline, possibly due to a read error. The J gene is TRBJ2-6, the V gene TRBV5-1; 7 bases are a match to TRBD1. CDR1 and CDR2 from the germline V gene are SGHRS and YFSETQ. The CDR3 length is 18 residues. CDR3: CASRLATGAFSGANVLTF. CDR3 in DNA: TGCGCCAGCAGGTTGGCCACAGGGGCCTTCTCTGGGGCCAACGTCCTGACTTTC.

The chain links TRBV27 to TRBJ1-2, with 7 nucleotides matching TRBD1. Unmatched junction bases numbered 3, after V lost 10 bases and J lost 4 bases. CDR3 length: 11 amino acids. Per the germline V gene, CDR1 is MNHEY and CDR2 is SMNVEV (reference sequence). This chain's CDR3 is CATQGGYGYTF. CDR3 DNA: TGTGCCACCCAGGGGGGCTATGGCTACACCTTC.

CDR3: CAWRGVSGRAPGANVLTF. The DNA of the CDR3 is TGTGCCTGGAGGGGGGTAAGCGGGAGGGCCCCTGGGGCCAACGTCCTGACTTTC. V and J are TRBV30 and TRBJ2-6; 10 bases map to TRBD2. CDR1 is GTSNPN, CDR2 SVGIG, per germline (reference sequence). After removal of 3 bases from V and 2 bases from J, the junction contained 10 bases not matched to a gene. The CDR3 runs 18 residues.

The V gene is TRBV27, the J gene TRBJ2-7; D might be TRBD2 (5 bases). V shed 2 bases and J shed 6 bases, with 11 bases lying between them. Germline V lookup: CDR1 MNHEY, CDR2 SMNVEV (reference sequence). This CDR3 spans 13 amino acids. Here the CDR3 reads CASSLVRAGEQYF. In nucleotides, the CDR3 is TGTGCCAGCAGTTTAGTGAGGGCCGGCGAGCAGTACTTC.

V and J are TRBV10-2 and TRBJ2-5; 9 bases align to TRBD2. Germline-derived CDR1 and CDR2 are WSHSY and SAAADI. This CDR3 is 16 amino acids long. V gave up 4 bases and J gave up 2 bases; unmatched junction bases: 8. In DNA, the CDR3 is TGCGCCAGCAGTGTCGGGCTAGCGGGGTTACAAGAGACCCAGTACTTC. Protein product: CASSVGLAGLQETQYF.

This sequence joins TRBV30 and TRBJ2-1, with D uncertain. CDR3 size: 13 residues. Trimming cost V 0 bases and J 5 bases, with 8 bases left between them. Germline V gene lookup returns CDR1 GTSNPN and CDR2 SVGIG (reference sequence). CDR3 coding DNA: TGTGCCTGGAGTGTATCCAGCCACAATGAGCAGTTCTTC. Protein product: CAWSVSSHNEQFF.

This sequence joins TRBV5-4 and TRBJ1-1, with 8 positions matching TRBD1. Germline loops: CDR1 SGHNT, CDR2 YYREEE (reference sequence). With V trimmed by 4 bases and J by 5 bases, 16 bases remained unmatched. The length of the CDR3 is 17 residues. In DNA, the CDR3 is TGTGCCAGCAGCCAAGATTCTGCAGGACAGGGTCGGACTGAAGCTTTCTTT. Translated: CASSQDSAGQGRTEAFF.

The chain combines TRBV4-1 with TRBJ1-4; TRBD1 agrees at 7 bases. J gave up 4 bases and V 4 bases, and 6 bases lay outside the gene matches. The CDR3 totals 15 residues. CDR1 is MGHRA, CDR2 YSYEKL, per germline. The CDR3 DNA follows: TGCGCCAGCAGCCCCGGGACAGACTATAATGAAAAACTGTTTTTT. It is translated as CASSPGTDYNEKLFF.

This clone was seen a few times. This chain uses TRBV2 with TRBJ2-3; 12 bases align to TRBD2. The germline CDR1 and CDR2 sequences are SNHLY and FYNNEI. With 5 bases clipped from V and 2 bases from J, the junction kept 2 bases outside the gene matches. This CDR3 contains 15 residues. CDR3 residues: CASSTSGRITDTQYF. In DNA form, the CDR3 reads TGTGCCAGCAGTACTAGCGGGAGGATCACAGATACGCAGTATTTT.

J is TRBJ2-5 and V is TRBV5-5; D may be TRBD1 (6 bases). V was clipped by 4 bases and J by 4 bases, with 14 bases between them. CDR1 SGHKS and CDR2 YYEKEE come from the germline V gene (reference sequence). This CDR3 is 14 amino acids long. DNA for the CDR3: TGTGCCAGCAGCCAACAGGGTCTGGGAGAGACCCAGTACTTC. Protein product: CASSQQGLGETQYF.

The V call is TRBV27, the J call TRBJ2-7; 8 bases align to TRBD1. This CDR3 has 13 amino acids. Germline V gives CDR1 MNHEY, CDR2 SMNVEV (reference sequence). V shed 5 bases, J shed 4 bases, and the junction held 4 bases outside the gene matches. The CDR3 region has the DNA TGTGCCAGCAGTCCGCGACAGGGGTACGAGCAGTACTTC. As protein: CASSPRQGYEQYF.

J is TRBJ1-2 and V is TRBV9, with TRBD1 matching over 7 bases. There are 15 residues in the CDR3. Germline lookup yields CDR1 SGDLS and CDR2 YYNGEE. V lost 4 bases and J lost 3; bases outside the gene matches: 9. CDR3 loop: CASSPTDRADYGYTF. CDR3 sequence (DNA): TGTGCCAGCAGCCCTACCGACAGGGCGGACTATGGCTACACCTTC.

This rearrangement joins TRBV27 to TRBJ2-3; D is perhaps TRBD2 (6 bases). The V gene lost 0 bases and the J gene lost 6 bases, with 13 bases spanning the gap. Germline loops: CDR1 MNHEY, CDR2 SMNVEV (reference sequence). The CDR3 sequence is 15 residues long. CDR3 protein: CASSLSVGGSDTQYF. CDR3 DNA sequence: TGTGCCAGCAGTTTATCCGTTGGAGGGTCGGATACGCAGTATTTT.

This chain uses TRBV25-1 with TRBJ2-7; 9 nucleotides match TRBD1. CDR1 and CDR2 (germline): MGHDK, SYGVNS. The length of the CDR3 is 14 residues. With 3 bases clipped from V and 2 bases from J, the junction kept 2 bases outside the gene matches. CDR3 region: CASSEGQGPYEQYF. The CDR3 DNA follows: TGTGCCAGCAGTGAGGGACAGGGCCCCTACGAGCAGTACTTC.

This rearrangement joins TRBV4-1 to TRBJ2-2, with 7 bases identical to TRBD2. The trim removed 1 base at V and 6 bases at J, leaving 2 bases unmatched. Germline CDR1 and CDR2: MGHRA and YSYEKL. The CDR3 has 14 amino acids. CDR3 coding DNA: TGCGCCAGCAGCCAAGTGAGCGGGGCCGGGGAGCTGTTTTTT. This sequence encodes CASSQVSGAGELFF.

J is TRBJ2-5 and V is TRBV27; the D gene is possibly TRBD1 (6 bases). V shed 7 bases and J shed 7 bases, with 16 bases lying between them. The germline V gene has CDR1 MNHEY and CDR2 SMNVEV (reference sequence). The CDR3 covers 13 residues. The CDR3 region has the DNA TGTGCCAGCATGTTTGGGGGCGACTCGACCCAGTACTTC. Encoded protein: CASMFGGDSTQYF.

The J gene is TRBJ2-3, the V gene TRBV11-1, with TRBD1 matching over 7 bases. J gave up 6 bases and V 3 bases, and 9 bases lay outside the gene matches. The CDR3 runs 15 residues. The germline V gene has CDR1 SGHAT and CDR2 FQDESV (reference sequence). CDR3 loop: CASSFRDRASDTQYF. The CDR3 coding sequence is TGTGCCAGCAGCTTTAGGGACAGAGCCTCCGATACGCAGTATTTT.

The chain recombines TRBV7-8 with TRBJ1-5; D unclear. The length of the CDR3 is 14 residues. Trimming removed 1 base from V and 6 bases from J, with 10 bases in between. In germline, CDR1 is SGHVS, CDR2 FQNEAQ. CDR3 sequence (DNA): TGTGCCAGCAGCTTAGACCCGATTCTTCAGCCCCAGCATTTT. It is translated as CASSLDPILQPQHF.

For the CDR3, the DNA is TGTGCCAGCAGCGGTACTAGGTCGGGGGAGCTGTTTTTT. Residues: CASSGTRSGELFF. V is TRBV7-6 and J is TRBJ2-2, with D maybe TRBD2 (5 bases). V was trimmed by 5 bases and J by 8 bases, leaving 12 bases between them. This CDR3 contains 13 residues. Germline CDR1 is SGHVS and CDR2 is FNYEAQ.

The sample holds a few counts of this clone. The gene calls are TRBV18 and TRBJ1-1; TRBD1 might be the D (5 bases). V was trimmed by 4 bases and J by 9 bases, leaving 12 bases between them. Germline CDR1 is KGHSH and CDR2 is LQKENI. This CDR3 is built from 12 residues. Written as DNA, the CDR3 is TGTGCCAGCTCACACCGTGAGGGGAAAGCTTTCTTT. Translated: CASSHREGKAFF.

The count of this clone is one. The V call is TRBV7-9, the J call TRBJ2-1, with 15 bases fitting TRBD2. The CDR3 is 16 amino acids. With V trimmed by 1 base and J by 6 bases, 1 base remained unmatched. From germline, CDR1 is SEHNR and CDR2 FQNEAQ (reference sequence). The CDR3 reads CASSLGTSGRVNEQFF. CDR3 in DNA: TGTGCCAGCAGCTTAGGGACTAGCGGGAGGGTCAATGAGCAGTTCTTC.

The chain is built from TRBV4-1 and TRBJ2-5; 7 nucleotides line up with TRBD1. J was trimmed by 2 bases and V by 0 bases; bases with no gene match: 9. The CDR3 loop spans 17 amino acids. CDR1 and CDR2 (germline): MGHRA, YSYEKL. The CDR3 DNA follows: TGCGCCAGCAGCCAAGATCTTATTGGGGACAGACAAGAGACCCAGTACTTC. Translation: CASSQDLIGDRQETQYF.

The rearrangement links TRBV29-1 to TRBJ2-1; a weak D match, TRBD1 (5 bases). V was pared by 2 bases and J by 8 bases, with 13 bases between. Germline values: CDR1 SQVTM, CDR2 ANQGSEA. The CDR3 contains 13 residues. CDR3 in amino acids: CSVESTLGDEQFF. DNA for the CDR3: TGCAGCGTTGAATCTACCCTAGGGGATGAGCAGTTCTTC.

Only one count was recorded for this clone. This chain links TRBV6-1 with TRBJ1-4; 9 bases fit TRBD1. The junction had 3 bases not matched to a gene; V was cut back by 4 bases and J by 0 bases. Looked up from germline, CDR1 is MNHNS and CDR2 is SASEGT. The CDR3 consists of 16 residues. CDR3 nucleotide sequence: TGTGCCAGCAGTGGATGGGACAGGGCAACTAATGAAAAACTGTTTTTT. Protein product: CASSGWDRATNEKLFF.